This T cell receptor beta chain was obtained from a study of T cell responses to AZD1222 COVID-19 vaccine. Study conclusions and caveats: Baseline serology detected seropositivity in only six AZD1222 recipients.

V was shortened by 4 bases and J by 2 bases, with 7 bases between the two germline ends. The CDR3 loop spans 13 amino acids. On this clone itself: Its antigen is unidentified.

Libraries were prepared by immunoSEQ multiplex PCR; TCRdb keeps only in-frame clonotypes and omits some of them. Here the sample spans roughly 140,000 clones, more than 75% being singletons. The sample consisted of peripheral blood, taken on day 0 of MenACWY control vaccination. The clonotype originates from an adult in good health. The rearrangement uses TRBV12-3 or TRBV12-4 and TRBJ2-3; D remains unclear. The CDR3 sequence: CASSSHSTDTQYF. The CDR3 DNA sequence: TGTGCCAGCAGTTCGCACTCCACAGATACGCAGTATTTT.